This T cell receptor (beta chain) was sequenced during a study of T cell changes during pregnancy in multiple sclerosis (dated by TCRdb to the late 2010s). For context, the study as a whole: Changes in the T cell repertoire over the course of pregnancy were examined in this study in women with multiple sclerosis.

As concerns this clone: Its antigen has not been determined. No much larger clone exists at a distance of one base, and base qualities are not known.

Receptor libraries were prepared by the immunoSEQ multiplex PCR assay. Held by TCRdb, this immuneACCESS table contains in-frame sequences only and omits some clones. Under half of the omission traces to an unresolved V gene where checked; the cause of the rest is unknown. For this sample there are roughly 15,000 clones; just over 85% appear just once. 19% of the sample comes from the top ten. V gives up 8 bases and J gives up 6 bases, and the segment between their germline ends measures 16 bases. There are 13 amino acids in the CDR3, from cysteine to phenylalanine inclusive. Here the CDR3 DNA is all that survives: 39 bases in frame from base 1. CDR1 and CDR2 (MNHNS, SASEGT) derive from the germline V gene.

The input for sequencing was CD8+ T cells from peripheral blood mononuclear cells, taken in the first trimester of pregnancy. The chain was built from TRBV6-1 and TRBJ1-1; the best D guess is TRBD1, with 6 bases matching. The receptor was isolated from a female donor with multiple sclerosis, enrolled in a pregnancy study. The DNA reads TGTGCCAGCGCCCCGAGGGGGACACCTGAAGCTTTCTTT. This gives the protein CASAPRGTPEAFF.